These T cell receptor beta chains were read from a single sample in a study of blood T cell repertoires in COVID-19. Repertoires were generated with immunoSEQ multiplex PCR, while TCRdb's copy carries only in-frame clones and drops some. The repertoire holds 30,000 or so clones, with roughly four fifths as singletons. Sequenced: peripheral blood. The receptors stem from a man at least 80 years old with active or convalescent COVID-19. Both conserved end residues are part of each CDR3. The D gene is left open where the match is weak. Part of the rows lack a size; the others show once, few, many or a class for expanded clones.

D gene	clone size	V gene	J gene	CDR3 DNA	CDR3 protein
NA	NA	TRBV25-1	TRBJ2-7	TGTGCCAGCGGCAGGAACGAGCAGTACTTC	CASGRNEQYF
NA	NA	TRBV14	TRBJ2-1	TGTGCCAGCAGCCAGACAGGGAGGAACAATGAGCAGTTCTTC	CASSQTGRNNEQFF
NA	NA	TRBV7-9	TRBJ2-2	TGTGCCAGCAGCTTAGACAGGCGCACGAACACCGGGGAGCTGTTTTTT	CASSLDRRTNTGELFF
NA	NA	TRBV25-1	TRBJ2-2	TGTGCCAGCAAGAGGGGGAGCGGGGAGCTGTTTTTT	CASKRGSGELFF
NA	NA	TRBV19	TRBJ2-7	TGTGCCAGTAGTGGCCTAGCTAACTCCTACGAGCAGTACTTC	CASSGLANSYEQYF
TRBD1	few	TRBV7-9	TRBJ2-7	TGTGCCAGCAGCCCGGGACAGGGGATTCCCGACGAGCAGTACTTC	CASSPGQGIPDEQYF
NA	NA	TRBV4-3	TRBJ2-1	TGCGCCAGCAGCCGGCTAATTAGCGGAGCTACCTACAATGAGCAGTTCTTC	CASSRLISGATYNEQFF
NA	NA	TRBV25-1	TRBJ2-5	TGTGCCAGCAGTGAATTCCACAGCCAGACCCAGTACTTC	CASSEFHSQTQYF
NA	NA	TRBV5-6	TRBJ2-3	TGTGCCAGCAGCTTTACCGGGACAAGAGATACGCAGTATTTT	CASSFTGTRDTQYF
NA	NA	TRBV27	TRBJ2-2	TGTGCCAGCAGCGGACAGATGAACACCGGGGAGCTGTTTTTT	CASSGQMNTGELFF
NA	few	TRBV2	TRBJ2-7	TGTGCCAGCACAGGGGTCTCCTACGAGCAGTACTTC	CASTGVSYEQYF
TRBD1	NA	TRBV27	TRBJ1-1	TGTGCCAGCAGGCGACAGGGGACCGAAGCTTTCTTT	CASRRQGTEAFF
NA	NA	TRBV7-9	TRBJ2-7	TGTGCCAGCAGCTCCTTAGGGGGGGCTGACTACGAGCAGTACTTC	CASSSLGGADYEQYF
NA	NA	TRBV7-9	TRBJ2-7	TGTGCCAGCAGCTTAGGGTCCCCAGGGATCGAGCAGTACTTC	CASSLGSPGIEQYF
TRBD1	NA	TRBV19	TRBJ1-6	TGTGCCAGCCGTTTTCCCCCCGGGACAGGTCGAAATTCACCCCTCCACTTT	CASRFPPGTGRNSPLHF
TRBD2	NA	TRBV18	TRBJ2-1	TGTGCCAGCTCACCTCGCGGGACTAGCGGCTCTAATGAGCAGTTCTTC	CASSPRGTSGSNEQFF
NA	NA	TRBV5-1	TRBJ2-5	TGCGCCAGCAGCCCCGACCACCCCAATCAACAGTATCAGGGCCAAGAGACCCAGTACTTC	CASSPDHPNQQYQGQETQYF
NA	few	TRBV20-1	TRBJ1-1	TGCAGTTCACAGGGGAACACTGAAGCTTTCTTT	CSSQGNTEAFF
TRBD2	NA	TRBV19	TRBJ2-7	TGTGCCAGTAGGCTAGCGGGGAGCTCCTACGAGCAGTACTTC	CASRLAGSSYEQYF
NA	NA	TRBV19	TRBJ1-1	TGTGCCAGTAGTACTAAGCCAGGGGTGAACACTGAAGCTTTCTTT	CASSTKPGVNTEAFF
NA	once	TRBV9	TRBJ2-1	TGTGCCAGCAGCGTAGGGAGCTGGGGGCTCCTCTCCTACAATGGGCAGTTCTTC	CASSVGSWGLLSYNGQFF
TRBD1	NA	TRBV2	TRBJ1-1	TGTGCCAGCAGCCGCCCCCAGGGGGGCACTGAAGCTTTCTTT	CASSRPQGGTEAFF
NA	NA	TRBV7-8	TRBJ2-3	TGTGCCAGTGCCTCGAGGGTGGGGAGCACAGATACGCAGTATTTT	CASASRVGSTDTQYF
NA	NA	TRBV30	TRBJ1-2	TGTGCCTGGAGGATGGAGAGAAACTATGGCTACACCTTC	CAWRMERNYGYTF
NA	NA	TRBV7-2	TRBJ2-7	TGTGCCAGCAGCCTTCAGGGTAGCCCCTACGAGCAGTACTTC	CASSLQGSPYEQYF
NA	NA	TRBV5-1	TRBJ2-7	TGCGCCAGCAGCCCTTTCGGACGGACAGAAGAGCAGTACTTC	CASSPFGRTEEQYF
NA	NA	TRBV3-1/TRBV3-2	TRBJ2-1	TGTGCCAGCAGCCCCCGCGGGGTCAATGAGCAGTTCTTC	CASSPRGVNEQFF
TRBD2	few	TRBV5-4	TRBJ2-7	TGTGCCAGCAGCACTAGCGGCGTAGTCGACGAGCAGTACTTC	CASSTSGVVDEQYF
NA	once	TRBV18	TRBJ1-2	TGTGCCAGCTCACAGGACATTAACTATGGCTACACCTTC	CASSQDINYGYTF
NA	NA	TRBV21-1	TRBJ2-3	TGTGCCAGCAGCCCCCTCCCAAGAGGGAGGGCCCAAGATACGCAGTATTTT	CASSPLPRGRAQDTQYF